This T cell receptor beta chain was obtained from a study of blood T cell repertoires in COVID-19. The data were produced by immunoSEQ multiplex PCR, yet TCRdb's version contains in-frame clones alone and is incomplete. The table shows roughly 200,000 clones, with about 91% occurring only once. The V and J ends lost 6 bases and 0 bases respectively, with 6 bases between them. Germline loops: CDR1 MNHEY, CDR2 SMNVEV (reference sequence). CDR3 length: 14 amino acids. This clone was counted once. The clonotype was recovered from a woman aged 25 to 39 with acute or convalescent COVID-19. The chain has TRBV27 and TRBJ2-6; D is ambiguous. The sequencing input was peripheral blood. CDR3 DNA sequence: TGTGCCAGCAGCCCTCTCTCTGGGGCCAACGTCCTGACTTTC. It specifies CASSPLSGANVLTF.